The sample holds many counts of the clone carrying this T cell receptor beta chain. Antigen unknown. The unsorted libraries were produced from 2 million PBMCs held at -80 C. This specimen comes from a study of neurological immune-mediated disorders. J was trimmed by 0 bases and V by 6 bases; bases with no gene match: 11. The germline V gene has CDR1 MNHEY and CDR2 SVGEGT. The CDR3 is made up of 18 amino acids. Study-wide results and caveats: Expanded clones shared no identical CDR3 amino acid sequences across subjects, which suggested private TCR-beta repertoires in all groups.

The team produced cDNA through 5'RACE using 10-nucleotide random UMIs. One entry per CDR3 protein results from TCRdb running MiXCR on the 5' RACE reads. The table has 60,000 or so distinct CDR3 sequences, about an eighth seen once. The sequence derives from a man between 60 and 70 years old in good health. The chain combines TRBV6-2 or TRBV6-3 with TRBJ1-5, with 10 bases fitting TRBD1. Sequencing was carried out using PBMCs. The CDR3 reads CASRPWTGGRYSNQPQHF. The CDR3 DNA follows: TGTGCCAGCAGGCCTTGGACAGGGGGAAGATATAGCAATCAGCCCCAGCATTTT.